This T cell receptor (beta chain) was identified during a study of T-cell memory formation after mild COVID-19. This clonotype was picked up a small number of times. TCRdb reanalysed the 5' RACE reads using MiXCR and keeps one entry per CDR3 protein. The data show 450,000 to 700,000 distinct CDR3 sequences, over 15% seen once. The receptor was derived from an adult woman who had mild COVID-19 (a few samples of this study predate the infection). Cell type and time point are not known. The sequenced sample was PBMCs or a T cell subset sorted from them (not recorded which).

The DNA of the CDR3 is TGCAGCGTTGAAGATCTTTACAGCACAGATACGCAGTATTTT. Translation gives CSVEDLYSTDTQYF. This sequence joins TRBV29-1 and TRBJ2-3; no firm D call. CDR3 length: 14 residues. V lost 0 bases, J lost 0 bases, and 7 bases lay in between. Germline V gene sequence: CDR1 SQVTM, CDR2 ANQGSEA.